These 17 T cell receptor beta chains came from one sample sequenced in a study of CD8 T cell repertoires and HIV-1 epitope variants. Method: immunoSEQ multiplex PCR; TCRdb's copy keeps in-frame clones and lacks some. This sample carries a few thousand clones, around two thirds of them seen once, and the ten largest clones take approximately 39%. Antigens of these TCRs are unknown. The specimen was cultured CD8+ T cells derived from PBMCs. These receptors all stem from a male donor with HIV.

This clone was seen just once. The V call is TRBV27, the J call TRBJ2-2, with TRBD2 identical over 9 bases. CDR3 length: 18 amino acids. J lost 0 bases, V lost 4 bases, and 9 bases had no gene match. Looked up from germline, CDR1 is MNHEY and CDR2 is SMNVEV (reference sequence). The CDR3 region is CASSSNTGTSTNTGELFF. Here the CDR3 DNA reads TGTGCCAGCAGTTCAAATACCGGGACTAGCACGAACACCGGGGAGCTGTTTTTT.

The chain combines TRBV7-2 with TRBJ2-2; 12 nucleotides agree with TRBD2. The CDR3 length is 15 residues. Germline assignment: CDR1 SGHTA and CDR2 FQGNSA. Losses at the gene ends were 5 bases for V and 6 bases for J; bases not matched to a gene: 4. CDR3 protein: CASSMTSGSAGELFF. The CDR3 DNA follows: TGTGCCAGCAGCATGACTAGCGGGAGTGCCGGGGAGCTGTTTTTT.

This chain connects TRBV7-9 to TRBJ2-2, with D uncertain. Trimming shortened V by 5 bases and J by 0 bases, and 10 bases separated the two germline ends. The CDR3 is 15 residues long. Germline V CDR1 and CDR2: SEHNR, FQNEAQ (reference sequence). The CDR3 loop is CASSPAEANTGELFF. CDR3 DNA: TGTGCCAGCAGCCCAGCAGAAGCGAACACCGGGGAGCTGTTTTTT.

This clone was found once. CDR3 amino acids: CASSLESGTYNEQFF. The CDR3 DNA reads as TGTGCCAGCAGCTTAGAGAGCGGTACTTACAATGAGCAGTTCTTC. V usage is TRBV7-8 and J usage is TRBJ2-1, with a possible D match to TRBD2 (5 bases). The V end was cut by 1 base, the J end by 4 bases, with 11 bases between. This CDR3 contains 15 residues. Per the germline V gene, CDR1 is SGHVS and CDR2 is FQNEAQ.

The rearrangement joins TRBV7-9 to TRBJ2-7; no definite D call. The CDR3 totals 12 residues. V lost 5 bases and J lost 3, with 8 bases in between. The germline gives CDR1 SEHNR, CDR2 FQNEAQ (reference sequence). The DNA of the CDR3 is TGTGCCAGCAGCCCCCGCGACTACGAGCAGTACTTC. Translation: CASSPRDYEQYF.

The CDR3 region is CASSSDVSAYEQYF. The DNA of the CDR3 is TGTGCCAGCAGTTCAGATGTCTCGGCCTACGAGCAGTACTTC. The chain employs TRBV13 and TRBJ2-7; unclear D gene. Trimming removed 6 bases at V and 2 bases at J, with 14 bases between. CDR1 is PRHDT, CDR2 FYEKMQ, per germline (reference sequence). The CDR3 is 14 residues long.

V and J are TRBV19 and TRBJ1-1; possible D gene TRBD1, 6 bases. Germline CDR1 and CDR2: LNHDA and SQIVND (reference sequence). The CDR3 is 17 residues long. V lost 0 bases to trimming and J lost 0 bases, with 14 bases between them. CDR3 amino acids: CASSIDVTGTMNTEAFF. Here the CDR3 DNA reads TGTGCCAGTAGTATAGACGTTACCGGGACAATGAACACTGAAGCTTTCTTT.

V usage is TRBV6-1 and J usage is TRBJ2-7; no definite D call. V was trimmed by 5 bases and J by 1 base, leaving 9 bases between them. The CDR3 sequence is 13 residues long. Germline V gene sequence: CDR1 MNHNS, CDR2 SASEGT. DNA for the CDR3: TGTGCCAGCAGTCCTGGGCTGTCCTACGAGCAGTACTTC. It is translated as CASSPGLSYEQYF.

The rearrangement uses TRBV19 and TRBJ2-7; the D gene is possibly TRBD1 (6 bases). Trimming left V 4 bases short and J 1 base short, with 17 bases between. Germline V gene lookup returns CDR1 LNHDA and CDR2 SQIVND (reference sequence). This CDR3 has 16 amino acids. The CDR3 coding sequence is TGTGCCAGTAGTAGGTCCGAACAGGGCAGGTCCTACGAGCAGTACTTC. Protein product: CASSRSEQGRSYEQYF.

V usage is TRBV9 and J usage is TRBJ2-7; D might be TRBD2 (5 bases). The ends were cut back, 3 bases at V and 2 bases at J, with 15 bases in the middle. The CDR3 spans 15 residues. The germline V gene encodes CDR1 SGDLS and CDR2 YYNGEE. CDR3: CASSATAGQAYEQYF. CDR3 DNA sequence: TGTGCCAGCAGCGCGACCGCGGGTCAGGCCTACGAGCAGTACTTC.

This clone was seen a handful of times. This chain links TRBV5-6 with TRBJ2-2; 7 bases agree with TRBD2. Germline V gives CDR1 SGHDT, CDR2 YYEEEE. This CDR3 is 16 amino acids long. With V trimmed by 6 bases and J by 4 bases, 12 bases remained unmatched. CDR3 amino acids: CASTPLGGPVTGELFF. CDR3 DNA: TGTGCCAGCACCCCCCTGGGAGGGCCCGTCACCGGGGAGCTGTTTTTT. The entire variable domain, with the rest obtained from reference TRBV5-6 and TRBJ2-2, is as follows: DAGVTQSPTHLIKTRGQQVTLRCSPKSGHDTVSWYQQALGQGPQFIFQYYEEEERQRGNFPDRFSGHQFPNYSSELNVNALLLGDSALYLCASTPLGGPVTGELFFGEGSRLTVL.

J is TRBJ1-4 and V is TRBV5-6; a possible D gene is TRBD1 (5 bases). The V gene lost 0 bases and the J gene lost 8 bases, with 11 bases spanning the gap. Germline loops: CDR1 SGHDT, CDR2 YYEEEE. The CDR3 runs 14 residues. Here the CDR3 DNA reads TGTGCCAGCAGCTTGGCACAGGAAGGCGAAAAACTGTTTTTT. It encodes CASSLAQEGEKLFF.

V is TRBV27 and J is TRBJ2-5; D call uncertain. The DNA end is a closer match to TRBJ2-7, so the J assignment may be wrong. The CDR3 consists of 14 residues. The germline V gene has CDR1 MNHEY and CDR2 SMNVEV (reference sequence). The CDR3 DNA reads as TGTGCCAGCAGTTTATCGGGGTCCTCCTACGAGCAGTACTTC. Its protein is CASSLSGSSYEQYF.

This chain uses TRBV28 with TRBJ1-2; 10 nucleotides align to TRBD1. Germline V CDR1 and CDR2: MDHEN, SYDVKM. V lost 0 bases to trimming and J lost 7 bases; unmatched junction nucleotides: 2. This CDR3 has 14 residues. The CDR3 here is CASSLWDRGAGYTF. The CDR3 DNA sequence: TGTGCCAGCAGTTTATGGGACAGGGGGGCTGGCTACACCTTC.

V usage is TRBV2 and J usage is TRBJ2-3; 7 nucleotides agree with TRBD1. The length of the CDR3 is 15 residues. The V gene end was trimmed by 6 bases and the J gene end by 0 bases; junction bases not matched to a gene: 6. CDR1 is SNHLY and CDR2 is FYNNEI in the germline V gene. In DNA, the CDR3 is TGTGCCAGCAGAGGTGGACAGGTTAGCACAGATACGCAGTATTTT. Protein product: CASRGGQVSTDTQYF.

The chain joins TRBV7-3 to TRBJ2-3, with 11 bases aligning to TRBD2. Germline V gives CDR1 SGHTA, CDR2 FQGTGA. This CDR3 comprises 19 residues. V trimming: 5 bases; J trimming: 0 bases; junction bases outside the gene matches: 13. CDR3 protein: CASSAPTSGANLSTDTQYF. The DNA for the CDR3 is TGTGCCAGCAGCGCCCCGACTAGCGGGGCCAACTTGAGCACAGATACGCAGTATTTT.

The chain carries TRBV27 and TRBJ1-5; 11 bases are shared with TRBD1. After removal of 3 bases from V and 6 bases from J, the junction contained 7 bases not matched to a gene. This CDR3 spans 16 amino acids. Germline assignment: CDR1 MNHEY and CDR2 SMNVEV (reference sequence). The CDR3 coding sequence is TGTGCCAGCAGTTTCTTGGGACAGGGGGTACCTCAGCCCCAGCATTTT. Its translation is CASSFLGQGVPQPQHF.